The subject of this entry is one T cell receptor (beta chain). The data derive from a study of blood T cell repertoires in COVID-19. For the study at large: PBMCs, B-cell-depleted T cells, or T cells provided the cDNA or gDNA that made up the material.

Sequencing was performed with immunoSEQ multiplex PCR; in TCRdb, only in-frame clones are kept and a portion is missing. The profile shows hundreds of thousands of clones, about 73% of them singletons. This CDR3 is built from 17 residues. Germline V gene data show CDR1 as MGHRA and CDR2 as YSYEKL. V was pared by 0 bases and J by 2 bases, with 15 bases between. The sequencing sample was made of peripheral blood. This chain joins TRBV4-1 and TRBJ2-3; D gene unclear. This receptor was taken from a woman of 80 years or more with acute or convalescent COVID-19. In DNA form, the CDR3 reads TGCGCCAGCAGCCAAGAAGTTCCAGTACGTTACACAGATACGCAGTATTTT. The encoded protein is CASSQEVPVRYTDTQYF.